Below are 28 T cell receptor beta chains sequenced from a single sample in a study of T cell changes during pregnancy in multiple sclerosis. Assay used: immunoSEQ multiplex PCR; TCRdb lists only in-frame clones, some missing. Among tens of thousands of clones listed, about nine tenths were seen once. This material consisted of peripheral blood, taken in the second trimester of pregnancy. The receptors were sampled from a female donor with multiple sclerosis, enrolled in a pregnancy study.

The rearrangement uses TRBV18 and TRBJ1-2; the D is unclear. Looked up from germline, CDR1 is KGHSH and CDR2 is LQKENI. Trimming took off 2 bases at V and 5 bases at J, with 15 bases between the two ends. The CDR3 spans 15 residues. This chain's CDR3 is CASSPSTDVWYGYTF. The CDR3 bases are TGTGCCAGCTCACCATCGACTGACGTGTGGTATGGCTACACCTTC. The entire variable domain, with the rest obtained from reference TRBV18 and TRBJ1-2, is as follows: NAGVMQNPRHLVRRRGQEARLRCSPMKGHSHVYWYRQLPEEGLKFMVYLQKENIIDESGMPKERFSAEFPKEGPSILRIQQVVRGDSAAYFCASSPSTDVWYGYTFGSGTRLTVV.

This sequence joins TRBV5-4 and TRBJ1-6; D is ambiguous. Germline CDR1 is SGHNT and CDR2 is YYREEE (reference sequence). CDR3 size: 16 residues. The ends were cut back, 3 bases at V and 5 bases at J, with 15 bases in the middle. CDR3 nucleotide sequence: TGTGCCAGCAGCTCCGGGTCCAGCGGGGATAATTCACCCCTCCACTTT. Its protein product is CASSSGSSGDNSPLHF. The full variable domain, completed using reference TRBV5-4 and TRBJ1-6, is ETGVTQSPTHLIKTRGQQVTLRCSSQSGHNTVSWYQQALGQGPQFIFQYYREEENGRGNFPPRFSGLQFPNYSSELNVNALELDDSALYLCASSSGSSGDNSPLHFGNGTRLTVT.

The gene calls are TRBV29-1 and TRBJ1-1, with unresolved D. In germline, CDR1 is SQVTM, CDR2 ANQGSEA. CDR3 size: 13 residues. The V gene lost 4 bases and the J gene lost 0 bases, with 9 bases spanning the gap. DNA of the CDR3: TGCAGCGTTGGCCTACAGATGAACACTGAAGCTTTCTTT. Residues: CSVGLQMNTEAFF.

The chain employs TRBV9 and TRBJ2-2, with 8 bases matching TRBD2. CDR1 and CDR2 from the germline V gene are SGDLS and YYNGEE. The trim removed 0 bases at V and 5 bases at J, leaving 3 bases unmatched. This CDR3 contains 15 residues. CDR3 protein: CASSVVPGGTGELFF. CDR3 in DNA: TGTGCCAGCAGCGTAGTCCCGGGGGGGACCGGGGAGCTGTTTTTT.

The chain links TRBV11-3 to TRBJ1-2; no firm D call. Germline V gene data show CDR1 as SGHNT and CDR2 as YENEEA. The CDR3 has 15 residues. Trimming pared 1 base from V and 3 bases from J, leaving 12 bases between. CDR3 in DNA: TGTGCCAGCAGCTTAGGACTCCTAGGAGACTATGGCTACACCTTC. Encoded protein: CASSLGLLGDYGYTF.

Points on this clone: The final CDR3 position lacks the conserved phenylalanine or tryptophan, pointing to a likely read error. It is unclear where the CDR3 begins or ends on the DNA, so no DNA is shown, and the CDR3 is as TCRdb lists it. This chain joins TRBV11-3 and TRBJ1-6. The germline V gene has CDR1 SGHNT and CDR2 YENEEA. Termini included, the CDR3 measures 8 amino acids. The CDR3 sequence is CASSTTSA.

This clone was picked up many times. V and J are TRBV5-1 and TRBJ2-3, with 8 bases aligning to TRBD1. The CDR3 is 16 residues long. V lost 1 base and J lost 0; bases outside the gene matches: 4. The germline CDR1 and CDR2 sequences are SGHRS and YFSETQ. This chain's CDR3 is CASSLSGGRSTDTQYF. The CDR3, as DNA: TGCGCCAGCAGCTTGTCAGGGGGCCGTAGCACAGATACGCAGTATTTT.

The count of this clone is one. J is TRBJ2-2 and V is TRBV12-5; the D gene is possibly TRBD1 (6 bases). This CDR3 contains 15 residues. The V and J ends lost 5 bases and 3 bases respectively, with 13 bases between them. CDR1 and CDR2 from the germline V gene are LGHNT and FRNRAP. The CDR3 region has the DNA TGTGCTAGTGGTCCGGACAGAGTCTACACCGGGGAGCTGTTTTTT. This gives the protein CASGPDRVYTGELFF. The entire variable domain, with the rest obtained from reference TRBV12-5 and TRBJ2-2, is as follows: DARVTQTPRHKVTEMGQEVTMRCQPILGHNTVFWYRQTMMQGLELLAYFRNRAPLDDSGMPKDRFSAEMPDATLATLKIQPSEPRDSAVYFCASGPDRVYTGELFFGEGSRLTVL.

This chain uses TRBV11-2 with TRBJ2-2, with TRBD2 identical over 7 bases. The V segment lost 1 base and the J segment 4 bases; nucleotides outside the gene matches: 9. The CDR3 is 17 amino acids. Germline V gives CDR1 SGHAT, CDR2 FQNNGV. CDR3 DNA: TGTGCCAGCAGCTTAGCGCCCAAAGCGGGGCGCACCGGGGAGCTGTTTTTT. As protein: CASSLAPKAGRTGELFF.

Only one count was recorded for this clone. The J gene is TRBJ2-7, the V gene TRBV5-1; 9 nucleotides align to TRBD1. Germline CDR1 reads SGHRS; CDR2 reads YFSETQ. Germline trimming cut 4 bases from V and 2 bases from J; bases unmatched to any gene: 13. This CDR3 has 17 residues. The CDR3 DNA sequence: TGCGCCAGCAGCCGCCTTGCCGGACAGGGGAAGACCTACGAGCAGTACTTC. This encodes CASSRLAGQGKTYEQYF.

V and J are TRBV6-1 and TRBJ1-2, with D possibly TRBD1 on 6 matching bases. CDR3 length equals 14 residues. Trimming removed 6 bases at V and 7 bases at J, with 18 bases between. Germline CDR1 and CDR2: MNHNS and SASEGT. The CDR3 here is CASRPASGVGGYTF. CDR3 nucleotides: TGTGCCAGCAGACCCGCCTCAGGGGTGGGTGGCTACACCTTC.

The V call is TRBV2, the J call TRBJ2-7; 8 bases line up with TRBD1. The CDR3 contains 15 residues. Germline trimming cut 1 base from V and 1 base from J; bases unmatched to any gene: 3. Germline assignment: CDR1 SNHLY and CDR2 FYNNEI. CDR3 nucleotide sequence: TGTGCCAGCAGTGAAGGGACAGGGATTTCCTACGAGCAGTACTTC. Translated: CASSEGTGISYEQYF.

The V call is TRBV9, the J call TRBJ2-5, with TRBD2 identical over 10 bases. Germline CDR1 reads SGDLS; CDR2 reads YYNGEE. Trimming removed 5 bases from V and 4 bases from J; junction bases left unmatched: 14. The CDR3 is 17 amino acids. The CDR3 is CASSPTSGTTGGETQYF. The CDR3 DNA reads TGTGCCAGCAGTCCAACTAGCGGGACGACGGGGGGAGAGACCCAGTACTTC. The whole variable domain, remainder taken from reference TRBV9 and TRBJ2-5, is DSGVTQTPKHLITATGQRVTLRCSPRSGDLSVYWYQQSLDQGLQFLIQYYNGEERAKGNILERFSAQQFPDLHSELNLSSLELGDSALYFCASSPTSGTTGGETQYFGPGTRLLVL.

The V call is TRBV18, the J call TRBJ2-7; no firm D call. Trimming removed 5 bases from V and 2 bases from J, with 10 bases in between. The germline CDR1 and CDR2 sequences are KGHSH and LQKENI. The CDR3 has 13 amino acids. In nucleotides, the CDR3 is TGTGCCAGCTCATTTCAAGAGGCCTACGAGCAGTACTTC. Protein: CASSFQEAYEQYF.

The rearrangement links TRBV6-1 to TRBJ2-7, with 11 nucleotides matching TRBD1. CDR1 is MNHNS, CDR2 SASEGT, per germline. With 3 bases clipped from V and 0 bases from J, the junction kept 1 base outside the gene matches. The CDR3 covers 15 residues. CDR3 loop: CASSDGQGASYEQYF. In DNA, the CDR3 is TGTGCCAGCAGTGACGGACAGGGGGCCTCCTACGAGCAGTACTTC.

The V gene is TRBV2, the J gene TRBJ2-5; D may be TRBD1 (5 bases). Germline V lookup: CDR1 SNHLY, CDR2 FYNNEI. The CDR3 covers 13 residues. Trimming shortened V by 5 bases and J by 5 bases, and 12 bases separated the two germline ends. CDR3 DNA: TGTGCCAGCAGTTTAGGGGAAAGGGAGACCCAGTACTTC. Protein sequence: CASSLGERETQYF.

V gene TRBV5-4 combines with J gene TRBJ2-2; D unresolved. V was trimmed by 5 bases and J by 1 base, leaving 6 bases between them. The CDR3 has 13 amino acids. Per germline, CDR1 SGHNT and CDR2 YYREEE (reference sequence). CDR3 nucleotides: TGTGCCAGCAGGAGAGGGAACACCGGGGAGCTGTTTTTT. Its protein product is CASRRGNTGELFF.

The genes are TRBV10-2 and TRBJ2-5; D might be TRBD2 (5 bases). The V and J ends lost 3 bases and 4 bases respectively, with 6 bases between them. The V gene's germline CDR1 is WSHSY and CDR2 SAAADI. The CDR3 runs 12 residues. The CDR3 DNA is TGCGCCAGCAGTGAAGGAGGAGAGACCCAGTACTTC. Amino acids: CASSEGGETQYF.

This sequence joins TRBV15 and TRBJ2-7; D unclear. The CDR3 runs to 15 residues. CDR1 LNHNV and CDR2 YYDKDF come from the germline V gene (reference sequence). The ends were cut back, 1 base at V and 1 base at J, with 11 bases in the middle. CDR3 DNA sequence: TGTGCCACCAGCAGAGGCTCTAAACTTTCCTACGAGCAGTACTTC. Translating it yields CATSRGSKLSYEQYF.

The chain joins TRBV5-4 to TRBJ2-2; weak D call: TRBD1 (6 bases). V shed 4 bases and J shed 1 base, with 11 bases lying between them. There are 15 residues in the CDR3. Germline V lookup: CDR1 SGHNT, CDR2 YYREEE (reference sequence). The CDR3 DNA reads as TGTGCCAGCAGCAAAGTAGGGGGGAACACCGGGGAGCTGTTTTTT. This codes for CASSKVGGNTGELFF.

This clone has only one observation. V is TRBV15 and J is TRBJ1-5; TRBD1 agrees at 7 bases. The J segment lost 5 bases and the V segment lost 0 bases, leaving 7 bases of the junction unmatched. The CDR3 has 16 amino acids. Germline V gene sequence: CDR1 LNHNV, CDR2 YYDKDF (reference sequence). CDR3 in DNA: TGTGCCACCAGCAGAGATTACAGGGGAAGGGATCAGCCCCAGCATTTT. It encodes CATSRDYRGRDQPQHF.

V is TRBV6-6 and J is TRBJ1-2; TRBD1 matches at 8 bases. Germline CDR1 reads MNHNY; CDR2 reads SVGAGI (reference sequence). V was clipped by 4 bases and J by 4 bases; unmatched bases: 11. CDR3 size: 16 residues. In DNA form, the CDR3 reads TGTGCCAGCAGTTCCCCTCGGGGGACAGGCAGCTATGGCTACACCTTC. Translation: CASSSPRGTGSYGYTF.

The chain joins TRBV6-5 to TRBJ2-5; 8 nucleotides agree with TRBD1. V was clipped by 4 bases and J by 3 bases; unmatched bases: 4. The germline CDR1 and CDR2 sequences are MNHEY and SVGAGI. The CDR3 is 14 residues long. The CDR3 DNA sequence: TGTGCCAGCAGTTTACCGGGACAGGAAGAGACCCAGTACTTC. It yields the protein CASSLPGQEETQYF.

The chain joins TRBV2 to TRBJ1-6; D remains unclear. Deletions cut 4 bases from V and 4 bases from J, with 8 bases between. Per germline, CDR1 SNHLY and CDR2 FYNNEI. The CDR3 is 14 amino acids. DNA for the CDR3: TGTGCCAGCAGTGTTCAAGCATATAATTCACCCCTCCACTTT. Residues: CASSVQAYNSPLHF. The full variable domain, with the rest looked up from reference TRBV2 and TRBJ1-6, is EPEVTQTPSHQVTQMGQEVILRCVPISNHLYFYWYRQILGQKVEFLVSFYNNEISEKSEIFDDQFSVERPDGSNFTLKIRSTKLEDSAMYFCASSVQAYNSPLHFGNGTRLTVT.

J is TRBJ2-3 and V is TRBV27, with 7 bases lining up with TRBD1. CDR1 MNHEY and CDR2 SMNVEV come from the germline V gene (reference sequence). The trim removed 5 bases at V and 1 base at J, leaving 3 bases unmatched. CDR3 length equals 14 residues. CDR3 sequence reads: CASSPDRGTDTQYF. CDR3 in DNA: TGTGCCAGCAGTCCCGACAGGGGCACAGATACGCAGTATTTT.

J is TRBJ1-2 and V is TRBV18, with no clear D. CDR3 length: 15 amino acids. Germline CDR1 is KGHSH and CDR2 is LQKENI. V was trimmed by 4 bases and J by 0 bases, leaving 12 bases between them. This CDR3 reads CASSLQRTSNYGYTF. CDR3 DNA sequence: TGTGCCAGCTCACTACAGCGGACTTCTAACTATGGCTACACCTTC.

V is TRBV9 and J is TRBJ2-2; D possibly corresponds to TRBD1 (6 bases). The germline V and J ends were trimmed by 3 bases and 8 bases, with 17 bases remaining between them. From germline, CDR1 is SGDLS and CDR2 YYNGEE. The CDR3 totals 15 residues. CDR3 sequence: CASSASGPQGGELFF. The CDR3 DNA sequence: TGTGCCAGCAGCGCCTCAGGTCCCCAGGGGGGGGAGCTGTTTTTT.

In DNA, the CDR3 is TGTGCCAGCAGCTTCACTCTACGGGGTGGCAGGGGGATTCCTGGAAACACCATATATTTT. Encoded protein: CASSFTLRGGRGIPGNTIYF. The V and J genes are TRBV7-3 and TRBJ1-3; 7 positions match TRBD1. Germline values: CDR1 SGHTA, CDR2 FQGTGA. This CDR3 has 20 residues. The trim removed 3 bases at V and 2 bases at J, leaving 19 bases unmatched.